The rows below give T cell receptor beta chains drawn from one sample of a study of cytomegalovirus exposure and HLA in healthy donors. Only in-frame clones appear in the TCRdb table, and some are missing; sequencing was by immunoSEQ multiplex PCR. The sample holds about 73,000 clones, just under 95% seen once. Sequenced sample: PBMCs. These receptors all stem from a woman aged 18-30 years in good health and CMV-seropositive. CDR3s include the opening cysteine and the closing phenylalanine or tryptophan. The order of the fields is J gene, V gene, clone size, D gene, CDR3 DNA, CDR3 protein. The D gene is left open where the match is weak. Not all rows give a size; the values are once, few, many and, for expanded clones, a class.

J gene: TRBJ2-3; V gene: TRBV5-5; clone size: NA; D gene: NA; CDR3 DNA: TGTGCCAGCTCGCAGGGATTTAGCACAGATACGCAGTATTTT; CDR3 protein: CASSQGFSTDTQYF
J gene: TRBJ1-6; V gene: TRBV11-2; clone size: NA; D gene: NA; CDR3 DNA: TGTGCCAGCAGCGACCATGACAGCCAACTTAATTCACCCCTCCACTTT; CDR3 protein: CASSDHDSQLNSPLHF
J gene: TRBJ2-3; V gene: TRBV5-1; clone size: NA; D gene: NA; CDR3 DNA: TGCGCCAGCAGCTTCGAGGAGGCGCAAGTCGTTTTATGGACAGATACGCAGTATTTT; CDR3 protein: CASSFEEAQVVLWTDTQYF
J gene: TRBJ1-2; V gene: TRBV6-1; clone size: NA; D gene: TRBD1; CDR3 DNA: TGTGCCAGCAGAGGACAGGGGGCTAACTATGGCTACACCTTC; CDR3 protein: CASRGQGANYGYTF
J gene: TRBJ2-7; V gene: TRBV18; clone size: NA; D gene: NA; CDR3 DNA: TGTGCCAGCTCACCAGCCAGGGCTTTGGACTACGAGCAGTACTTC; CDR3 protein: CASSPARALDYEQYF
J gene: TRBJ2-5; V gene: TRBV2; clone size: few; D gene: TRBD2; CDR3 DNA: TGTGCCAGCAGTGAAGAACTAGCGGGAGGCACCCCCCAGTACTTC; CDR3 protein: CASSEELAGGTPQYF
J gene: TRBJ2-7; V gene: TRBV2; clone size: NA; D gene: NA; CDR3 DNA: TGTGCCAGCAGTACAGGGCTAGACTACGAGCAGTACTTC; CDR3 protein: CASSTGLDYEQYF
J gene: TRBJ2-3; V gene: TRBV4-1; clone size: NA; D gene: NA; CDR3 DNA: TGCGCCAGCAGCCAAGGCCTAGTGTTTGGCTCAGATACGCAGTATTTT; CDR3 protein: CASSQGLVFGSDTQYF
J gene: TRBJ1-1; V gene: TRBV19; clone size: once; D gene: NA; CDR3 DNA: TGTGCCAGTAGTATGATGGTAGAATCTCCCCGGGGAGCTTTCTTT; CDR3 protein: CASSMMVESPRGAFF
J gene: TRBJ1-1; V gene: TRBV6-5; clone size: NA; D gene: TRBD1; CDR3 DNA: TGTGCCAGCATTGAGGGACAGGGAAATAGCGCTGAAGCTTTCTTT; CDR3 protein: CASIEGQGNSAEAFF
J gene: TRBJ2-7; V gene: TRBV7-2; clone size: NA; D gene: NA; CDR3 DNA: TGTGCCAGCAGCTTAGATCACACCTACGAGCAGTACTTC; CDR3 protein: CASSLDHTYEQYF
J gene: TRBJ1-3; V gene: TRBV9; clone size: NA; D gene: TRBD1; CDR3 DNA: TGTGCCAGCAGCGCCGAGACAGGGGTAGGAAACACCATATATTTT; CDR3 protein: CASSAETGVGNTIYF
J gene: TRBJ2-1; V gene: TRBV7-9; clone size: NA; D gene: NA; CDR3 DNA: TGTGCCAGCAGCTTAGATGTCGGGGATGAGCAGTTCTTC; CDR3 protein: CASSLDVGDEQFF
J gene: TRBJ1-6; V gene: TRBV11-2; clone size: NA; D gene: NA; CDR3 DNA: TGTGCCAGCACCCGAGGGGGGGAGTCGGATTCACCCCTCCACTTT; CDR3 protein: CASTRGGESDSPLHF
J gene: TRBJ1-2; V gene: TRBV5-1; clone size: once; D gene: TRBD1; CDR3 DNA: TGCGCCAGCGGGACAGGGGTCCTCGCTCATGGCTACACCTTC; CDR3 protein: CASGTGVLAHGYTF
J gene: TRBJ1-4; V gene: TRBV2; clone size: NA; D gene: NA; CDR3 DNA: TGTGCCAGCGGACAGAATGAAAAACTGTTTTTT; CDR3 protein: CASGQNEKLFF
J gene: TRBJ1-6; V gene: TRBV2; clone size: NA; D gene: TRBD1; CDR3 DNA: TGTGCCAGCAGTGTAACCGGGACAGGAAATTCACCCCTCCACTTT; CDR3 protein: CASSVTGTGNSPLHF